The 19 T cell receptor beta chains given below trace back to one sample, sequenced in a study of cytomegalovirus exposure and HLA in healthy donors. Primers for the PCR totalled 60 Vbeta and 13 Jbeta. Sequenced by immunoSEQ multiplex PCR; TCRdb stores in-frame clones only, minus some. The table shows about 140,000 clones, with approximately 88% occurring only once. The sequencing sample was made of PBMCs. Receptor source: a woman between 40 and 55 years old in good health and CMV-seronegative.

The chain couples TRBV7-8 to TRBJ1-4; D gene unclear. Trimming left V 5 bases short and J 7 bases short, with 14 bases between. The CDR3 runs 14 residues. In germline, CDR1 is SGHVS, CDR2 FQNEAQ. CDR3 loop: CASSISVSAEKLFF. CDR3 nucleotides: TGTGCCAGCAGCATCTCAGTTTCCGCTGAAAAACTGTTTTTT.

This chain joins TRBV4-1 and TRBJ2-7; TRBD2 agrees at 8 bases. This CDR3 is built from 16 residues. Losses at the gene ends were 0 bases for V and 3 bases for J; bases not matched to a gene: 7. CDR1 is MGHRA and CDR2 is YSYEKL in the germline V gene. CDR3 DNA: TGCGCCAGCAGCCAAGAGTTTACTAGCGGCCGCTACGAGCAGTACTTC. Translated: CASSQEFTSGRYEQYF.

The chain has TRBV4-2 and TRBJ2-7; D might be TRBD1 (6 bases). Germline CDR1 LGHNA, CDR2 YNFKEQ. Trimming left V 7 bases short and J 2 bases short, with 15 bases between. This CDR3 region has 14 residues. The CDR3 is CASKQEGGTYEQYF. CDR3 DNA: TGTGCCAGCAAACAAGAAGGGGGAACCTACGAGCAGTACTTC.

This CDR3 is CSAGGGGPQHF. CDR3 coding DNA: TGCAGTGCTGGAGGCGGCGGTCCCCAGCATTTT. V gene TRBV20-1 combines with J gene TRBJ1-5; no definite D call. The CDR3 consists of 11 residues. V lost 5 bases, J lost 10 bases, and 12 bases lay in between. Germline V lookup: CDR1 DFQATT, CDR2 SNEGSKA (reference sequence).

This chain joins TRBV6-1 and TRBJ2-5, with D tentatively TRBD2 (6 bases). The DNA end favors TRBJ2-7, so the J call may be wrong. CDR1 is MNHNS, CDR2 SASEGT, per germline. The CDR3 length is 15 residues. The CDR3 DNA is TGTGCCAGCAGTTCCCAGGGAGGAGGGCGGTACGAGCAGTACTTC. It is translated as CASSSQGGGRYEQYF.

For this clone: One junction end does not reproduce the germline sequence, and a read error may be involved. The chain recombines TRBV5-5 with TRBJ2-7; 8 bases map to TRBD1. This CDR3 has 14 residues. Germline CDR1 is SGHKS and CDR2 is YYEKEE (reference sequence). The CDR3 here is CASRTGQAPYEQHF. CDR3 coding DNA: TGTGCCAGCAGGACGGGACAGGCACCCTACGAGCAGCACTTC.

J is TRBJ2-2 and V is TRBV2; D possibly corresponds to TRBD2 (6 bases). Germline assignment: CDR1 SNHLY and CDR2 FYNNEI. This CDR3 is 15 amino acids long. V was pared by 6 bases and J by 4 bases, with 15 bases between. The chain's CDR3 is CASRRFAGSTGELFF. The CDR3 DNA follows: TGTGCCAGCAGGAGATTTGCCGGGAGCACCGGGGAGCTGTTTTTT.

The rearrangement links TRBV11-3 to TRBJ2-7, with D uncertain. Deletions cut 7 bases from V and 2 bases from J, with 12 bases between. Germline assignment: CDR1 SGHNT and CDR2 YENEEA. This CDR3 contains 13 residues. CDR3 nucleotides: TGTGCCAGCAACCCATTTCCGGCCTACGAGCAGTACTTC. This sequence encodes CASNPFPAYEQYF.

V is TRBV28 and J is TRBJ2-2, with 8 bases identical to TRBD2. V gave up 11 bases and J gave up 4 bases; unmatched junction bases: 12. The germline V gene has CDR1 MDHEN and CDR2 SYDVKM. The CDR3 covers 15 residues. The CDR3 nucleotides are TGTGCCGCCGGTAGCGGGGTTGGGAGCACCGGGGAGCTGTTTTTT. The encoded protein is CAAGSGVGSTGELFF.

The chain combines TRBV5-1 with TRBJ2-5, with 11 bases identical to TRBD2. Unmatched junction bases numbered 5, after V lost 2 bases and J lost 5 bases. This CDR3 spans 15 amino acids. CDR1 and CDR2 from the germline V gene are SGHRS and YFSETQ. CDR3 sequence (DNA): TGCGCCAGCAGCTTACTAGCGGGAGAAAGTGAGACCCAGTACTTC. Its translation is CASSLLAGESETQYF.

About this clone: Sequence at one end of the junction differs from germline and may be a read error. The chain couples TRBV7-9 to TRBJ2-5, with TRBD2 matching over 10 bases. The CDR3 consists of 16 residues. The germline V gene has CDR1 SEHNR and CDR2 FQNEAQ (reference sequence). The CDR3 reads CSSSPRGLAPQETQYF. CDR3 sequence (DNA): TGTTCCAGCAGCCCCCGGGGACTAGCGCCTCAAGAGACCCAGTACTTC.

This clone was recorded once. V and J are TRBV28 and TRBJ2-1, with 11 bases aligning to TRBD2. The CDR3 runs to 17 residues. The junction had 12 bases not matched to a gene; V was cut back by 3 bases and J by 8 bases. Germline V gene lookup returns CDR1 MDHEN and CDR2 SYDVKM. The CDR3 protein is CASSLFETSGIGDEQFF. As DNA, the CDR3 is TGTGCCAGCAGTTTGTTTGAGACTAGCGGGATAGGCGATGAGCAGTTCTTC.

J is TRBJ2-1 and V is TRBV30; unclear D gene. V was pared by 8 bases and J by 8 bases, with 25 bases between. The CDR3 is 15 amino acids. Germline V CDR1 and CDR2: GTSNPN, SVGIG (reference sequence). The DNA of the CDR3 is TGTGCCCACCGGCCCGAGCTTTGGAGAGGCGATGAGCAGTTCTTC. Translated, it gives CAHRPELWRGDEQFF.

This chain connects TRBV5-6 to TRBJ2-1; tentatively, D is TRBD2 (6 bases). The germline V gene has CDR1 SGHDT and CDR2 YYEEEE. There are 12 residues in the CDR3. V was pared by 4 bases and J by 10 bases, with 12 bases between. CDR3 nucleotide sequence: TGTGCCAGCAGCCTATGGAGCGGGGAGCAGTTCTTC. Translating gives CASSLWSGEQFF.

The genes are TRBV4-1 and TRBJ2-7, with D maybe TRBD1 (6 bases). The CDR3 spans 15 residues. Trimming removed 6 bases at V and 1 base at J, with 16 bases between. Germline V gene lookup returns CDR1 MGHRA and CDR2 YSYEKL. The CDR3 coding sequence is TGCGCCAGCAGTTCAACAGGGTCAGGGTCCTACGAGCAGTACTTC. Translated, it gives CASSSTGSGSYEQYF.

The genes are TRBV19 and TRBJ2-5, with 7 bases identical to TRBD2. The CDR3 runs to 16 residues. In germline, CDR1 is LNHDA, CDR2 SQIVND (reference sequence). The ends lost 1 base at V and 4 bases at J; junction bases unmatched: 9. In nucleotides, the CDR3 is TGTGCCAGTAGTATAGCGTGGACTAGGTGGCGAGAGACCCAGTACTTC. Amino acids: CASSIAWTRWRETQYF.

This rearrangement joins TRBV6-6 to TRBJ1-4; tentative D call: TRBD1 (5 bases). The CDR3 has 16 residues. The germline V gene has CDR1 MNHNY and CDR2 SVGAGI (reference sequence). V was cut by 6 bases and J by 8 bases, with 22 bases left in between. The DNA for the CDR3 is TGTGCCAGCAGCGCCGGGGGGAGCCGGGGGAGGGAAAAACTGTTTTTT. As protein: CASSAGGSRGREKLFF.

The CDR3 here is CASSPRTSQETQYF. Written as DNA, the CDR3 is TGTGCCAGCAGCCCTCGGACTTCTCAAGAGACCCAGTACTTC. The chain is built from TRBV6-1 and TRBJ2-5; TRBD2 might be the D (5 bases). Germline V gives CDR1 MNHNS, CDR2 SASEGT. V dropped 6 bases and J dropped 2 bases, with 13 bases sitting between them. The CDR3 sequence is 14 residues long.

This chain connects TRBV5-6 to TRBJ2-7; 15 nucleotides match TRBD2. This CDR3 spans 14 amino acids. V lost 5 bases to trimming and J lost 6 bases; unmatched junction nucleotides: 3. In germline, CDR1 is SGHDT, CDR2 YYEEEE. CDR3 in amino acids: CASSPGLAGGEQYF. CDR3 in DNA: TGTGCCAGCAGTCCGGGACTAGCGGGAGGCGAGCAGTACTTC.